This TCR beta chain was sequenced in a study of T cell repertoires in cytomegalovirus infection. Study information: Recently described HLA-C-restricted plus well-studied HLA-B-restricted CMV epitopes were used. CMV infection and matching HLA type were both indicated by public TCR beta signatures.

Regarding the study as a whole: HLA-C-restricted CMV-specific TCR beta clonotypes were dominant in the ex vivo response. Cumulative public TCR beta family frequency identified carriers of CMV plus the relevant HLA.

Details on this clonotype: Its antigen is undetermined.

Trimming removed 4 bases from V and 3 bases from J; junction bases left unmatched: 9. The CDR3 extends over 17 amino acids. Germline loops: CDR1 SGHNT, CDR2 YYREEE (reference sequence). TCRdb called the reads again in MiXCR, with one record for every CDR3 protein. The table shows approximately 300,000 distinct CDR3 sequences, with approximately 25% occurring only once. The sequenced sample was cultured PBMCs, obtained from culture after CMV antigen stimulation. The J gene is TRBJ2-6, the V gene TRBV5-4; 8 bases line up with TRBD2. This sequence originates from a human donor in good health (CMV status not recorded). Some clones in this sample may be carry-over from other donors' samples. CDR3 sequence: CASSHLGGGFGANVLTF. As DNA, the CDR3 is TGTGCCAGCAGCCACCTCGGCGGGGGGTTTGGGGCCAACGTCCTGACTTTC.